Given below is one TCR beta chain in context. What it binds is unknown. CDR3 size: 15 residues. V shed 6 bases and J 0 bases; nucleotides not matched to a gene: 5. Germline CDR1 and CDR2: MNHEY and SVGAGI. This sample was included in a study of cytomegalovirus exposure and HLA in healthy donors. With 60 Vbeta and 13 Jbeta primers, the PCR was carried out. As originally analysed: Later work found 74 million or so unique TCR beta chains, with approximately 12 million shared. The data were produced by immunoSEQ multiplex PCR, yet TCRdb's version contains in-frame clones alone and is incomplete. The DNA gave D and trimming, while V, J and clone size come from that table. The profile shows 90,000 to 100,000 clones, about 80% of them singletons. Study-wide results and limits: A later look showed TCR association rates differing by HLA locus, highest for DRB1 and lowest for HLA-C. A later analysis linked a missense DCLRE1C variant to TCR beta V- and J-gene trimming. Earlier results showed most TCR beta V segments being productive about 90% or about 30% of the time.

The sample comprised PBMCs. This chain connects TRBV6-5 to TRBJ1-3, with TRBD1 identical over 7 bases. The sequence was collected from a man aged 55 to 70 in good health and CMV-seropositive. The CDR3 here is CASRLTGNSGNTIYF. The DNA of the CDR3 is TGTGCCAGCAGATTGACAGGGAACTCTGGAAACACCATATATTTT.